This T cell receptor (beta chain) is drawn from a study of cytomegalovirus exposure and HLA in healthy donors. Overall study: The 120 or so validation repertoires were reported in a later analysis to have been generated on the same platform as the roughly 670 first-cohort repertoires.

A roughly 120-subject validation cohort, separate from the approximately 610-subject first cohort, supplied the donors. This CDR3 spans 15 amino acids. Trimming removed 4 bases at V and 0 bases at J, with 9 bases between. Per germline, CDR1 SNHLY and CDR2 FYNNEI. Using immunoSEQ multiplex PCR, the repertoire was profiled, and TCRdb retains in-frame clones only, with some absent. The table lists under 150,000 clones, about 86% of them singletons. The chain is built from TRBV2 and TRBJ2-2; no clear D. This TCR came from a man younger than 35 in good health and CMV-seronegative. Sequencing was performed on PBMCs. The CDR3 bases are TGTGCCAGCAGTGGCTCAGAATCGAACACCGGGGAGCTGTTTTTT. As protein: CASSGSESNTGELFF.